The rows below give T cell receptor beta chains drawn from one sample of a study of STAT5B mutations in CD4+ large granular lymphocyte leukemia. The method was immunoSEQ multiplex PCR; TCRdb's version includes in-frame clones alone and lacks a portion of them. Counted here are tens of thousands of clones, over 60% occurring once; the ten biggest clones make up roughly 7%. The sample comprised CD4+ T cells from blood buffy coats. The receptors were sampled from a human donor in good health. The CDR3 runs from the conserved cysteine through the conserved F or W. D genes are given only for firm matches. A row's size may be missing; if present it is once, few, many or a size class.

v_gene	d_gene	j_gene	abundance	CDR3nt	CDR3aa
TRBV15	-	TRBJ2-3	-	TGTGCCACTCGGAAAACACTACGCACAGATACGCAGTATTTT	CATRKTLRTDTQYF
TRBV25-1	-	TRBJ1-3	few	TGTGCCAGCACGGGACAAATCTCTGGAAACACCATATATTTT	CASTGQISGNTIYF
TRBV18	TRBD2	TRBJ2-3	-	TGTGCCAGCTCCCCTATACTAGCGGGAGATTCTCCTAGCACAGATACGCAGTATTTT	CASSPILAGDSPSTDTQYF
TRBV12-5	-	TRBJ1-5	-	TGTGCTAGTGGTTTGGGCTTTAGCAATCAGCCCCAGCATTTT	CASGLGFSNQPQHF
TRBV5-1	-	TRBJ2-1	-	TGCGCCAGCAGCGCAGGACCGGGGTCTAGGAATGAGCAGTTCTTC	CASSAGPGSRNEQFF
TRBV15	-	TRBJ2-5	-	TGTGCCACCAGCAGAGATCACGTCAGTCGTGAGACCCAGTACTTC	CATSRDHVSRETQYF
TRBV15	-	TRBJ1-2	-	TGTGCCACCATATTACAGGTAGATAACTATGGCTACACCTTC	CATILQVDNYGYTF
TRBV15	TRBD1	TRBJ2-6	-	TGTGCCACCAGCAGAGATAGGAGGACAGGGAGATTCTCTGGGGCCAACGTCCTGACTTTC	CATSRDRRTGRFSGANVLTF
TRBV9	-	TRBJ1-2	few	TGTGCCAGCAGCGCCCCGGGTCTTGAGGGCTACACCTTC	CASSAPGLEGYTF
TRBV7-2	-	TRBJ1-1	-	TGTGCCAGCAGCTTCAAATACATGAACACTGAAGCTTTCTTT	CASSFKYMNTEAFF
TRBV19	-	TRBJ2-4	-	TGTGCCAGTAGTATAGCTTACGTAACCAAAAACATTCAGTACTTC	CASSIAYVTKNIQYF
TRBV6-5	-	TRBJ1-6	-	TGTGCCAGCAGTTACTCTGTGAATTCACCCCTCCACTTT	CASSYSVNSPLHF
TRBV5-1	TRBD2	TRBJ2-1	-	TGCGCCAGCAGCTCAGAGCGGGGGGTCGATGAGCAGTTCTTC	CASSSERGVDEQFF
TRBV4-3	-	TRBJ2-7	-	TGCGCCAGCAGCCAATCATCCGCCAGCACGTTCTACGAGCAGTACTTC	CASSQSSASTFYEQYF
TRBV5-6	-	TRBJ1-4	once	TGTGCCAGCAGCTTCGGGGTCGGAGGTCGAAATGAAAAACTGTTTTTT	CASSFGVGGRNEKLFF
TRBV7-8	-	TRBJ2-7	-	TGTGCCAGCAGCTTAGGAGAGTACGAGCAGTACTTC	CASSLGEYEQYF
TRBV7-8	-	TRBJ1-3	few	TGTGCCAGCAGCTTAGATTCGGCAGCCTCTGGAAACACCATATATTTT	CASSLDSAASGNTIYF
TRBV11-3	TRBD1	TRBJ2-7	-	TGTGCCAGCAGCGCTTTCGGACAGGGCTACGAGCAGTACTTC	CASSAFGQGYEQYF
TRBV6-1	TRBD1	TRBJ1-5	few	TGTGCCAGCACTGGACAGGAGGACCAGCCCCAGCATTTT	CASTGQEDQPQHF
TRBV5-1	TRBD1	TRBJ1-2	-	TGCGCCAGCAGCGGGCAGGGGGAAACTAACTATGGCTACACCTTC	CASSGQGETNYGYTF
TRBV6-1	-	TRBJ2-5	-	TGTGCCAGCAAGCGCCCCCAAGAGACCCAGTACTTC	CASKRPQETQYF
TRBV7-3	-	TRBJ2-5	-	TGTGCCAGCAGCTCCCGTGGGGGCGACACGGAGACCCAGTACTTC	CASSSRGGDTETQYF
TRBV14	TRBD1	TRBJ1-3	-	TGTGCCAGCAGCCGCCGAATAGGTGTACTAGGGACAGGGGTCAGCTCTGGAAACACCATATATTTT	CASSRRIGVLGTGVSSGNTIYF
TRBV4-1	-	TRBJ2-3	-	TGCGCCAGCAGCCAAGATGGGCTGGGGGGAGATACGCAGTATTTT	CASSQDGLGGDTQYF
TRBV7-2	-	TRBJ1-2	-	TGTGCCAGCAGCTTAGGGACTTTTGGCTACACCTTC	CASSLGTFGYTF
TRBV5-6	-	TRBJ1-3	-	TGTGCCAGCAGCTTGGACAGTTACTCTGGAAGCACCATATATTTT	CASSLDSYSGSTIYF
TRBV19	TRBD2	TRBJ2-5	-	TGTGCCAGTAGTATAGATCTTGGGGCGGGAGTGCAAGAGACCCAGTACTTC	CASSIDLGAGVQETQYF
TRBV9	-	TRBJ2-7	-	TGTGCCAGCAGCGTAGCACCCAATCGGCAACCCAGCTCCTACGAGCAGTACTTC	CASSVAPNRQPSSYEQYF
TRBV18	TRBD1	TRBJ2-2	-	TGTGCCAGCTCACCGGACAGGGCGGGCACCGGGGAGCTGTTTTTT	CASSPDRAGTGELFF
TRBV4-1	-	TRBJ1-4	-	TGCGCCAGCAGCCAGCCGGACAGCCGCTTTAATGAAAAACTGTTTTTT	CASSQPDSRFNEKLFF
TRBV4-2	-	TRBJ2-7	-	TGTGCCAGCAGCCAAGGCCCAGATTCCTACGAGCAGTACTTC	CASSQGPDSYEQYF
TRBV7-2	-	TRBJ2-3	-	TGTGCCAGCAGTCCGAATCCCACAGATACGCAGTATTTT	CASSPNPTDTQYF
TRBV28	-	TRBJ1-5	-	TGTGCCAGCAGTTGGTCAGGGGGCAATCAGCCCCAGCATTTT	CASSWSGGNQPQHF